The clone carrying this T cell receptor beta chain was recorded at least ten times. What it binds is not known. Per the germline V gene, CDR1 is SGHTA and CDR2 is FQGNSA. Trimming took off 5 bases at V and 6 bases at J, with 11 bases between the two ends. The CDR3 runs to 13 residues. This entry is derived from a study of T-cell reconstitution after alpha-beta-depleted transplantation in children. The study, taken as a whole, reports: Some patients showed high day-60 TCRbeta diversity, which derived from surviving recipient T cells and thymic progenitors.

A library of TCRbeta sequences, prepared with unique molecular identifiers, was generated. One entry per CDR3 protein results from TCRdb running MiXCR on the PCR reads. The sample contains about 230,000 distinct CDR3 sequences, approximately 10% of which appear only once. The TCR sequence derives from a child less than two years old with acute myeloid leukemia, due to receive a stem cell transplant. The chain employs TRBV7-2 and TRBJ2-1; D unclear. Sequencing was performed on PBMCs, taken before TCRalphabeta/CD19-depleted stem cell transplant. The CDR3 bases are TGTGCCAGCAGCGCTGGCAAGACCAATGAGCAGTTCTTC. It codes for CASSAGKTNEQFF.